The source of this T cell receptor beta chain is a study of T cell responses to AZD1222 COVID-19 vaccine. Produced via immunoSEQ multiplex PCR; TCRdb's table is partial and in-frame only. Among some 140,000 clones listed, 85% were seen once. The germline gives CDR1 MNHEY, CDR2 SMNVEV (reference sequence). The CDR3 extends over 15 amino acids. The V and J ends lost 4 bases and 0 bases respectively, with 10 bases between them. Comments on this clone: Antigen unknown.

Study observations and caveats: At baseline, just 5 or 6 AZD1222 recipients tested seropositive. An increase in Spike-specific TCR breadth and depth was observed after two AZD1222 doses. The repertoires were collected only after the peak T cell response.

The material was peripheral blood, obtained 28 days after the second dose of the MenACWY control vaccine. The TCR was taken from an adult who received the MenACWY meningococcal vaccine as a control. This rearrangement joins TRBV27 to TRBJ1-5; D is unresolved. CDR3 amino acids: CASSSDFNSNQPQHF. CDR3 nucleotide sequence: TGTGCCAGCAGTTCCGACTTTAATAGCAATCAGCCCCAGCATTTT.